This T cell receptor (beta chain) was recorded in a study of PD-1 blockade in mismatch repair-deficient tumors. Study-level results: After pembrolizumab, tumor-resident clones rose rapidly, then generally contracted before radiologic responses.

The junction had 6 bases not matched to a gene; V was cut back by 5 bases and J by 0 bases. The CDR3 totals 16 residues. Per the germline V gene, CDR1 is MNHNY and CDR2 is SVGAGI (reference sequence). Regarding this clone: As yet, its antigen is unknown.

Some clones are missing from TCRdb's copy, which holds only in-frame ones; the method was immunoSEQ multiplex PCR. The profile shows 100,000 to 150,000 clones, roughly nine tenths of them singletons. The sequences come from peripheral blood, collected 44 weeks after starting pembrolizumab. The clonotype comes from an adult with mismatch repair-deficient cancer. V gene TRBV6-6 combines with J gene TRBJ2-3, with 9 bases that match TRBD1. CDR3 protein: CASSRRDRVSTDTQYF. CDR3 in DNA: TGTGCCAGCAGTCGCCGGGACAGGGTTAGCACAGATACGCAGTATTTT.